The 27 T cell receptor beta chains in this list originate from one sample, sequenced in a study of blood T cell repertoires in COVID-19. Measured with immunoSEQ multiplex PCR; TCRdb has only the in-frame clones, and not every one. The sample holds about 300,000 clones, 70% to 90% seen once. The sequenced material came from peripheral blood. These receptors all stem from a woman between 25 and 40 years old who had recovered from COVID-19.

Notes on this clone: One junction end disagrees with the germline gene, perhaps due to a read error. This chain joins TRBV7-2 and TRBJ1-1; D might be TRBD1 (6 bases). The CDR3 covers 15 residues. The germline gives CDR1 SGHTA, CDR2 FQGNSA. CDR3 sequence (DNA): TGTGCCAGCAGCTTAGGCCCCGGACAGCCTCCTGAGGCTTTCTTT. This encodes CASSLGPGQPPEAFF.

The gene calls are TRBV5-4 and TRBJ1-4; 8 nucleotides align to TRBD1. Germline CDR1 is SGHNT and CDR2 is YYREEE (reference sequence). Trimming removed 3 bases from V and 8 bases from J; junction bases left unmatched: 9. The CDR3 is made up of 15 amino acids. The CDR3, as DNA: TGTGCCAGCAGCTCCCGCCAGGGGGCCGGGGAAAAACTGTTTTTT. It translates to CASSSRQGAGEKLFF.

This clone appeared a single time. V gene TRBV28 combines with J gene TRBJ1-5, with D possibly TRBD1 on 5 matching bases. V lost 4 bases and J 13 bases, leaving 14 bases between the germline ends. Per the germline V gene, CDR1 is MDHEN and CDR2 is SYDVKM. This CDR3 is 12 amino acids long. The CDR3: CASSSPGNQQHF. CDR3 nucleotide sequence: TGTGCCAGCAGTTCCCCAGGGAATCAACAGCATTTT.

V and J are TRBV5-1 and TRBJ1-3; TRBD1 matches 11 bases. This CDR3 contains 16 residues. With 0 bases clipped from V and 2 bases from J, the junction kept 1 base outside the gene matches. Germline CDR1 reads SGHRS; CDR2 reads YFSETQ. CDR3 in amino acids: CASSLAGQGAGNTIYF. CDR3 nucleotide sequence: TGCGCCAGCAGCTTGGCGGGACAGGGGGCTGGAAACACCATATATTTT.

CDR3 in DNA: TGTGCCTGGAGTGTGCAGGGATGGAACACTGAAGCTTTCTTT. Its translation: CAWSVQGWNTEAFF. V and J are TRBV30 and TRBJ1-1; tentative D call: TRBD1 (5 bases). V dropped 0 bases and J dropped 1 base, with 9 bases sitting between them. This CDR3 contains 14 residues. The germline V gene has CDR1 GTSNPN and CDR2 SVGIG (reference sequence). The whole variable domain, filled in from reference TRBV30 and TRBJ1-1, reads SQTIHQWPATLVQPVGSPLSLECTVEGTSNPNLYWYRQAAGRGLQLLFYSVGIGQISSEVPQNLSASRPQDRQFILSSKKLLLSDSGFYLCAWSVQGWNTEAFFGQGTRLTVV.

V is TRBV15 and J is TRBJ2-2, with 8 positions matching TRBD1. Germline CDR1 and CDR2: LNHNV and YYDKDF (reference sequence). The CDR3 contains 14 residues. V lost 4 bases, J lost 7 bases, and 5 bases stayed unmatched. The CDR3: CATSTDRGGGELFF. The DNA for the CDR3 is TGTGCCACCAGCACCGACAGGGGAGGCGGGGAGCTGTTTTTT.

V gene TRBV6-1 combines with J gene TRBJ1-2; no clear D gene. CDR1 and CDR2 from the germline V gene are MNHNS and SASEGT. The germline V and J ends were trimmed by 2 bases and 4 bases, with 11 bases remaining between them. CDR3 length: 14 residues. The CDR3 is CASSESGYRYGYTF. In DNA form, the CDR3 reads TGTGCCAGCAGTGAATCAGGTTACCGCTATGGCTACACCTTC.

This clone occurred a few times. The chain is built from TRBV7-9 and TRBJ1-2; TRBD1 is a possible D gene (6 bases). V lost 3 bases to trimming and J lost 3 bases, with 14 bases between them. From germline, CDR1 is SEHNR and CDR2 FQNEAQ (reference sequence). CDR3 length: 15 amino acids. DNA for the CDR3: TGTGCCAGCAGCTTGCAGGGGATCCCTGACTATGGCTACACCTTC. Translated: CASSLQGIPDYGYTF.

The chain links TRBV5-1 to TRBJ2-1; 7 nucleotides align to TRBD1. J was trimmed by 2 bases and V by 1 base; bases with no gene match: 6. Germline values: CDR1 SGHRS, CDR2 YFSETQ. The CDR3 totals 16 residues. In DNA form, the CDR3 reads TGCGCCAGCAGCTTGATCAGACAGGGACCCTACAATGAGCAGTTCTTC. It is translated as CASSLIRQGPYNEQFF.

The chain is built from TRBV9 and TRBJ1-1; a weak D match, TRBD1 (5 bases). Germline-derived CDR1 and CDR2 are SGDLS and YYNGEE. Trimming removed 1 base from V and 4 bases from J, with 14 bases in between. The CDR3 has 15 amino acids. CDR3 in DNA: TGTGCCAGCAGCGTACTAGGGGATTTTAGCACTGAAGCTTTCTTT. Protein: CASSVLGDFSTEAFF.

The chain couples TRBV11-2 to TRBJ2-7; 9 bases map to TRBD2. The trim removed 4 bases at V and 0 bases at J, leaving 7 bases unmatched. Germline assignment: CDR1 SGHAT and CDR2 FQNNGV. The CDR3 has 16 amino acids. CDR3 amino acids: CASSWGVAGASYEQYF. In nucleotides, the CDR3 is TGTGCCAGCAGCTGGGGGGTAGCGGGGGCCTCCTACGAGCAGTACTTC.

The chain recombines TRBV7-2 with TRBJ1-1; D gene uncertain. V was trimmed by 1 base and J by 1 base, leaving 10 bases between them. The CDR3 runs 15 residues. Germline V CDR1 and CDR2: SGHTA, FQGNSA. The CDR3 loop is CASSLGPGTNTEAFF. The CDR3 region has the DNA TGTGCCAGCAGCTTAGGTCCAGGCACGAACACTGAAGCTTTCTTT. Drawing the rest from reference TRBV7-2 and TRBJ1-1, the complete variable domain is GAGVSQSPSNKVTEKGKDVELRCDPISGHTALYWYRQSLGQGLEFLIYFQGNSAPDKSGLPSDRFSAERTGGSVSTLTIQRTQQEDSAVYLCASSLGPGTNTEAFFGQGTRLTVV.

This clone was detected a few times. This chain joins TRBV19 and TRBJ1-2; 7 bases fit TRBD1. This CDR3 spans 12 amino acids. The trim removed 8 bases at V and 4 bases at J, leaving 4 bases unmatched. Germline V gene lookup returns CDR1 LNHDA and CDR2 SQIVND (reference sequence). As DNA, the CDR3 is TGTGCCAGTTCAGACAGGGCCTATGGCTACACCTTC. Translated, it gives CASSDRAYGYTF.

The genes are TRBV6-5 and TRBJ1-6; D is undetermined. The V end was cut by 2 bases, the J end by 7 bases, with 9 bases between. This CDR3 contains 14 residues. The germline gives CDR1 MNHEY, CDR2 SVGAGI. The CDR3 nucleotides read TGTGCCAGCAGTTACCGTTACACCAATTCACCCCTCCACTTT. Protein product: CASSYRYTNSPLHF.

In DNA form, the CDR3 reads TGCAGTGCCCAGAGACTAGAGCAGTACTTC. This codes for CSAQRLEQYF. This rearrangement joins TRBV20-1 to TRBJ2-7; TRBD2 is a possible D gene (5 bases). Germline assignment: CDR1 DFQATT and CDR2 SNEGSKA (reference sequence). Deletions cut 6 bases from V and 7 bases from J, with 10 bases between. The CDR3 runs 10 residues.

The chain carries TRBV2 and TRBJ1-1, with 10 bases fitting TRBD1. The junction had 1 base not matched to a gene; V was cut back by 5 bases and J by 4 bases. This CDR3 is built from 13 residues. The germline gives CDR1 SNHLY, CDR2 FYNNEI. The CDR3 DNA is TGTGCCAGCAGTCGGGACAGGGGCACTGAAGCTTTCTTT. Encoded protein: CASSRDRGTEAFF.

This chain uses TRBV2 with TRBJ2-5, with D tentatively TRBD2 (5 bases). The CDR3 is 15 amino acids. From germline, CDR1 is SNHLY and CDR2 FYNNEI. Trimming removed 3 bases at V and 1 base at J, with 12 bases between. The CDR3 here is CASSEFRAAQETQYF. CDR3 DNA: TGTGCCAGCAGTGAGTTCAGAGCGGCCCAAGAGACCCAGTACTTC.

The gene calls are TRBV5-5 and TRBJ2-7; D is unresolved. Germline CDR1 and CDR2: SGHKS and YYEKEE (reference sequence). The CDR3 length is 14 residues. The ends were cut back, 2 bases at V and 1 base at J, with 10 bases in the middle. CDR3 sequence (DNA): TGTGCCAGCAGCTTACAGTTGGCTTCCTACGAGCAGTACTTC. This codes for CASSLQLASYEQYF.

The chain recombines TRBV4-2 with TRBJ1-3, with 8 bases fitting TRBD1. The V and J ends lost 0 bases and 2 bases, in that order; junction bases with no gene match: 3. The germline CDR1 and CDR2 sequences are LGHNA and YNFKEQ. This CDR3 comprises 16 residues. The CDR3 nucleotides are TGTGCCAGCAGCCAAGATCAGGGGGCAACTGGAAACACCATATATTTT. Translated: CASSQDQGATGNTIYF.

The rearrangement links TRBV5-1 to TRBJ2-7; D is perhaps TRBD1 (6 bases). V lost 1 base to trimming and J lost 3 bases, with 8 bases between them. Germline V CDR1 and CDR2: SGHRS, YFSETQ. This CDR3 comprises 13 residues. The CDR3 region is CASSLNRDYEQYF. The CDR3 DNA sequence: TGCGCCAGCAGCTTGAACAGGGACTACGAGCAGTACTTC.

V gene TRBV5-1 combines with J gene TRBJ2-2, with a possible D match to TRBD1 (5 bases). CDR1 is SGHRS and CDR2 is YFSETQ in the germline V gene. Trimming stripped 4 bases from V and 7 bases from J, with 11 bases between. CDR3 length: 13 residues. In DNA form, the CDR3 reads TGCGCCAGCAGCGAAACCACAGGCGGGGAGCTGTTTTTT. Its protein is CASSETTGGELFF.

The chain combines TRBV27 with TRBJ1-2; D ambiguous. The germline CDR1 and CDR2 sequences are MNHEY and SMNVEV (reference sequence). V gave up 0 bases and J gave up 6 bases, with 11 bases separating them. The CDR3 runs 14 residues. CDR3 residues: CASSLSAGMNGYTF. In nucleotides, the CDR3 is TGTGCCAGCAGTTTATCGGCCGGGATGAATGGCTACACCTTC.

The chain is built from TRBV5-1 and TRBJ1-1; D may be TRBD1 (5 bases). Germline CDR1 is SGHRS and CDR2 is YFSETQ. CDR3 length: 13 amino acids. Between the trimmed V and J ends, which lost 4 bases and 1 base, there was a span of 8 bases. CDR3 amino acids: CASSTQGNTEAFF. In DNA form, the CDR3 reads TGCGCCAGCAGCACTCAGGGGAACACTGAAGCTTTCTTT.

V usage is TRBV2 and J usage is TRBJ2-5; TRBD2 agrees at 8 bases. The CDR3 contains 13 residues. Germline V gene sequence: CDR1 SNHLY, CDR2 FYNNEI. V shed 8 bases and J 4 bases; nucleotides not matched to a gene: 6. CDR3 loop: CASSGGPRETQYF. The CDR3 coding sequence is TGTGCCAGCTCGGGGGGGCCCCGAGAGACCCAGTACTTC. Using reference TRBV2 and TRBJ2-5 for the parts outside the CDR3, the full variable domain is EPEVTQTPSHQVTQMGQEVILRCVPISNHLYFYWYRQILGQKVEFLVSFYNNEISEKSEIFDDQFSVERPDGSNFTLKIRSTKLEDSAMYFCASSGGPRETQYFGPGTRLLVL.

The gene calls are TRBV9 and TRBJ2-7, with no clear D. Trimming shortened V by 0 bases and J by 5 bases, and 9 bases separated the two germline ends. The CDR3 runs to 13 residues. The germline gives CDR1 SGDLS, CDR2 YYNGEE. The CDR3 coding sequence is TGTGCCAGCAGCGTAGGCCTCGAGGACGAGCAGTACTTC. Residues: CASSVGLEDEQYF.

J is TRBJ2-2 and V is TRBV2, with 10 bases aligning to TRBD1. V lost 6 bases to trimming and J lost 6 bases; unmatched junction nucleotides: 7. This CDR3 is 15 amino acids long. Germline CDR1 reads SNHLY; CDR2 reads FYNNEI. Here the CDR3 reads CASRGGTGVSGELFF. The CDR3, as DNA: TGTGCCAGCAGAGGGGGGACAGGGGTTTCCGGGGAGCTGTTTTTT.

The chain carries TRBV4-3 and TRBJ2-5; 9 bases match TRBD1. This CDR3 is built from 16 residues. Germline V gene data show CDR1 as LGHNA and CDR2 as YSLEER. V lost 0 bases and J lost 3; bases outside the gene matches: 5. CDR3 in amino acids: CASSQDAGQGEETQYF. The CDR3 region has the DNA TGCGCCAGCAGCCAAGATGCGGGACAGGGTGAAGAGACCCAGTACTTC.